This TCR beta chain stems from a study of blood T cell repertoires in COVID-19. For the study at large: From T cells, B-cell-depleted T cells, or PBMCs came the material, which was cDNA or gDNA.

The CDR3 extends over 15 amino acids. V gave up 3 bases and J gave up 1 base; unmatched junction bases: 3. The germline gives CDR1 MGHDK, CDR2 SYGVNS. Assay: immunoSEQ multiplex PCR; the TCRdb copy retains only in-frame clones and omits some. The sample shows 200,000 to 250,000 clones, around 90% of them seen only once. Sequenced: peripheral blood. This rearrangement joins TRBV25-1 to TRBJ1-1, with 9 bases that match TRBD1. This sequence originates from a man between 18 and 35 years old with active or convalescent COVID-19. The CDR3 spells CASSENRGPNTEAFF. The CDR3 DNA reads TGTGCCAGCAGTGAGAACAGGGGGCCGAACACTGAAGCTTTCTTT.